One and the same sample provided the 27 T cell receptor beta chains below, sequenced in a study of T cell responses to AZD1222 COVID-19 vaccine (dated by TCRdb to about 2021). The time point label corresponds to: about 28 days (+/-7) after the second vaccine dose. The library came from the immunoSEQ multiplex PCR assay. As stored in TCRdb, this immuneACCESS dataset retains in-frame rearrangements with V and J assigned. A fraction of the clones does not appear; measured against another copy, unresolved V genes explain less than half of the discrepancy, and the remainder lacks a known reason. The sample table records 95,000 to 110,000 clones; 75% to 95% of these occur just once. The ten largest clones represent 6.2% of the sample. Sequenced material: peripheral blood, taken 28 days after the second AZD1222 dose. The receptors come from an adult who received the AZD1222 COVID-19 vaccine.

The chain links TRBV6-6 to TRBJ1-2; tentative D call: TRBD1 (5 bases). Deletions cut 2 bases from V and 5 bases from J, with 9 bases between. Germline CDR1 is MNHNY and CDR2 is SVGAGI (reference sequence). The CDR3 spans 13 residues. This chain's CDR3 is CASSYRGEYGYTF. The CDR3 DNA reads TGTGCCAGCAGTTACCGGGGGGAATATGGCTACACCTTC.

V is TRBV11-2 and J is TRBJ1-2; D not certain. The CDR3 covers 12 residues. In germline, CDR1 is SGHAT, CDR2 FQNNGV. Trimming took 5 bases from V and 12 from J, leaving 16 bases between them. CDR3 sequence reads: CASSNEARRDTF. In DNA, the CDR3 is TGTGCCAGCAGCAATGAGGCTCGGCGGGACACCTTC.

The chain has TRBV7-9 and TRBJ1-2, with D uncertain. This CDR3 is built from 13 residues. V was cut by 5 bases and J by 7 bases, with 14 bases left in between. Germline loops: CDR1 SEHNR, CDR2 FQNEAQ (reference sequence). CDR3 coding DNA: TGTGCCAGCAGCCCAGACACGGGAGCTGGCTACACCTTC. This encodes CASSPDTGAGYTF.

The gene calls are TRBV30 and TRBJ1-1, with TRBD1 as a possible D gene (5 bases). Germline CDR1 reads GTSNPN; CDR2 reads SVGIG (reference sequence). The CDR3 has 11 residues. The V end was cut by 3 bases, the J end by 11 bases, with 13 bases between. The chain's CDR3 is CAWSWGSSAFF. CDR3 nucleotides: TGTGCCTGGAGCTGGGGGTCGTCCGCTTTCTTT.

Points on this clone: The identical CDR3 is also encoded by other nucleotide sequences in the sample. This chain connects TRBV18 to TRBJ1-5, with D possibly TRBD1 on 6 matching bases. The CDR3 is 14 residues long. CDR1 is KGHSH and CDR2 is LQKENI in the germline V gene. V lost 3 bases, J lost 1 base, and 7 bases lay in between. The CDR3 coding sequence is TGTGCCAGCTCACCCGACAGGAGCAATCAGCCCCAGCATTTT. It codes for CASSPDRSNQPQHF.

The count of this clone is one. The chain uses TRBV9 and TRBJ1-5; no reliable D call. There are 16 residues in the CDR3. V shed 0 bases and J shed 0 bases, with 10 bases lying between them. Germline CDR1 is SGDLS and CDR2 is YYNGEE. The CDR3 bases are TGTGCCAGCAGCGTAGGCTCAGGCCCTAGCAATCAGCCCCAGCATTTT. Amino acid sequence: CASSVGSGPSNQPQHF.

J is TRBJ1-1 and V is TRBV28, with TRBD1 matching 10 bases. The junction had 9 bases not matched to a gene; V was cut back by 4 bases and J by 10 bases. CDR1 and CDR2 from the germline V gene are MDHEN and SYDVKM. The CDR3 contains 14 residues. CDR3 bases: TGTGCCAGCAGTTCACCACATGACAGGGGGCGAGCTTTCTTT. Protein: CASSSPHDRGRAFF. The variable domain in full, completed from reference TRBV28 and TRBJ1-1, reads DVKVTQSSRYLVKRTGEKVFLECVQDMDHENMFWYRQDPGLGLRLIYFSYDVKMKEKGDIPEGYSVSREKKERFSLILESASTNQTSMYLCASSSPHDRGRAFFGQGTRLTVV.

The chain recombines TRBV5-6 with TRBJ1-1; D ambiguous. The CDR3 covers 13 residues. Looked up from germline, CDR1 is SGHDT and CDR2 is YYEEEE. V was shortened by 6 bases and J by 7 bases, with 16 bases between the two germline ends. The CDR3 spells CASNLWTGYEAFF. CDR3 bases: TGTGCCAGCAATCTTTGGACCGGATATGAAGCTTTCTTT.

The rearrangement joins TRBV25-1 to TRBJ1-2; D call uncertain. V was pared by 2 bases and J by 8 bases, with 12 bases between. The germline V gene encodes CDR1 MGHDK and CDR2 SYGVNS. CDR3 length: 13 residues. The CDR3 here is CASSEGPARGYTF. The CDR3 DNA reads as TGTGCCAGCAGTGAAGGACCCGCCCGGGGCTACACCTTC.

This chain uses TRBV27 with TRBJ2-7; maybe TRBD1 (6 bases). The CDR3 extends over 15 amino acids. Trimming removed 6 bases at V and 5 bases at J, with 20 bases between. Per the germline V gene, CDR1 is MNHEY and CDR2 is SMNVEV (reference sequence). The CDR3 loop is CASSLQGGRQNEQYF. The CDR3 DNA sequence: TGTGCCAGCAGCCTCCAAGGGGGACGCCAAAACGAGCAGTACTTC.

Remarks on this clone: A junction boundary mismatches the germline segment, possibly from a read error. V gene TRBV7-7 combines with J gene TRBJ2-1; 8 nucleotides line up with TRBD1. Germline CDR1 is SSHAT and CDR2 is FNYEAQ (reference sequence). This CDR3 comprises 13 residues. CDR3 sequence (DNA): TGTGCTAGCAGCTCTGGACAGGGCAATGAGCAGTTCTTC. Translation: CASSSGQGNEQFF.

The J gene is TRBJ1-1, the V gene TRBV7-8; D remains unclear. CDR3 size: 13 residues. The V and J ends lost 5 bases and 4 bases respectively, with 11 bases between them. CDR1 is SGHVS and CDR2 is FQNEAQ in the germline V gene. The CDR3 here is CASSPGHGTEAFF. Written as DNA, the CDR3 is TGTGCCAGCAGCCCAGGTCACGGCACTGAAGCTTTCTTT.

The CDR3, as DNA: TGCGCCAGCAGCCAAGAGGTCAAACTGAACACTGAAGCTTTCTTT. As protein: CASSQEVKLNTEAFF. The V and J genes are TRBV4-1 and TRBJ1-1; D gene unclear. Germline V gene sequence: CDR1 MGHRA, CDR2 YSYEKL. Deletions cut 0 bases from V and 0 bases from J, with 8 bases between. The CDR3 is 15 residues long.

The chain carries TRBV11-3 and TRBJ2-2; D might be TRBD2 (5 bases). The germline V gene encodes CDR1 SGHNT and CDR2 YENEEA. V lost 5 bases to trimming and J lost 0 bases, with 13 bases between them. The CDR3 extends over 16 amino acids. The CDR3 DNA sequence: TGTGCCAGCAGCCCACGGGAAGGGACGAACACCGGGGAGCTGTTTTTT. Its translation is CASSPREGTNTGELFF. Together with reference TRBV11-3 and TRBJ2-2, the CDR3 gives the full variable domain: EAGVVQSPRYKIIEKKQPVAFWCNPISGHNTLYWYLQNLGQGPELLIRYENEEAVDDSQLPKDRFSAERLKGVDSTLKIQPAELGDSAVYLCASSPREGTNTGELFFGEGSRLTVL.

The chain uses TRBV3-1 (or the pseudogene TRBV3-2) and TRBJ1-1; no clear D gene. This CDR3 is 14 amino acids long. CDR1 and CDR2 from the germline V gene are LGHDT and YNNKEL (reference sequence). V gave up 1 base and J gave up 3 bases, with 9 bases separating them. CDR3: CASSQGRVDTEAFF. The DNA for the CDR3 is TGTGCCAGCAGCCAAGGGAGGGTGGACACTGAAGCTTTCTTT.

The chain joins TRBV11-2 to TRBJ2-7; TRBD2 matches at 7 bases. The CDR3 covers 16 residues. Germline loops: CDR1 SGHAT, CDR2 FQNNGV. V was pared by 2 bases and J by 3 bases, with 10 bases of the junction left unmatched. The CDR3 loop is CASSLRQRGSLYEQYF. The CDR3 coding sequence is TGTGCCAGCAGCTTAAGACAGCGGGGCAGTCTCTACGAGCAGTACTTC.

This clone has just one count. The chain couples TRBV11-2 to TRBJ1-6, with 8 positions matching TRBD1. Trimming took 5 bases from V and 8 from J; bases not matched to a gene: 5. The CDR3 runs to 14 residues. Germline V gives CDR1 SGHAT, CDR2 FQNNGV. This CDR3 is CASSNRDRHSPLHF. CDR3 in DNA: TGTGCCAGCAGCAACCGGGACAGGCATTCACCCCTCCACTTT. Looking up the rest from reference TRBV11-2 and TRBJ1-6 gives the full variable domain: EAGVAQSPRYKIIEKRQSVAFWCNPISGHATLYWYQQILGQGPKLLIQFQNNGVVDDSQLPKDRFSAERLKGVDSTLKIQPAKLEDSAVYLCASSNRDRHSPLHFGNGTRLTVT.

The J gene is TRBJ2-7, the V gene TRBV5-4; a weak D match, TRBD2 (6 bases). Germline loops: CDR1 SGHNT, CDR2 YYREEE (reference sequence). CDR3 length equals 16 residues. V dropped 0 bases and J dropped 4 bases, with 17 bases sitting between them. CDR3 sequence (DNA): TGTGCCAGCAGCTTGGGGGCGGAGGGGTTGAGATACGAGCAGTACTTC. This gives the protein CASSLGAEGLRYEQYF. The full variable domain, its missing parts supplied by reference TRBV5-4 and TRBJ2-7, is ETGVTQSPTHLIKTRGQQVTLRCSSQSGHNTVSWYQQALGQGPQFIFQYYREEENGRGNFPPRFSGLQFPNYSSELNVNALELDDSALYLCASSLGAEGLRYEQYFGPGTRLTVT.

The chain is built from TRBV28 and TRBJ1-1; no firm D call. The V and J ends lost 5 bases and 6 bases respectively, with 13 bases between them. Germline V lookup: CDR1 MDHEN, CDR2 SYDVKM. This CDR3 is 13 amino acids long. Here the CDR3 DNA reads TGTGCCAGCAGTAGCGGTCGGAGCGCTGAAGCTTTCTTT. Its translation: CASSSGRSAEAFF.

The CDR3 DNA reads TGTGCCAGCAGCTTAGGAAGCGGGTTCGACACTGAAGCTTTCTTT. This sequence encodes CASSLGSGFDTEAFF. V and J are TRBV7-9 and TRBJ1-1, with D unresolved. CDR3 length: 15 residues. CDR1 SEHNR and CDR2 FQNEAQ come from the germline V gene (reference sequence). Trimming removed 1 base from V and 3 bases from J, with 12 bases in between.

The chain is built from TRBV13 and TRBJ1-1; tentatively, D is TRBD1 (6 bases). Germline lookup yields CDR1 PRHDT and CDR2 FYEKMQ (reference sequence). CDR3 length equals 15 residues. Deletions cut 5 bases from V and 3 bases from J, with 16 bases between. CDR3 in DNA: TGTGCCAGCAGCCAGGACAGATCAGGCCACACTGAAGCTTTCTTT. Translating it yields CASSQDRSGHTEAFF.

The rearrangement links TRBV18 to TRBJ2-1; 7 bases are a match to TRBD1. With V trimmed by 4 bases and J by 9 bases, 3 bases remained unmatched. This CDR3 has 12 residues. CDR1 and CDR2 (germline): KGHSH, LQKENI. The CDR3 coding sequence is TGTGCCAGCTCACGACAGGGTCCTGAGCAGTTCTTC. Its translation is CASSRQGPEQFF.

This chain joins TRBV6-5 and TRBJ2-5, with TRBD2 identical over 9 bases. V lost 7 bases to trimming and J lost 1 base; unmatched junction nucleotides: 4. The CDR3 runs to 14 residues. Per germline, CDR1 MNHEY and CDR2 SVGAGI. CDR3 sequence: CASKLSGGQETQYF. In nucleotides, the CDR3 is TGTGCCAGCAAACTTAGCGGGGGCCAAGAGACCCAGTACTTC.

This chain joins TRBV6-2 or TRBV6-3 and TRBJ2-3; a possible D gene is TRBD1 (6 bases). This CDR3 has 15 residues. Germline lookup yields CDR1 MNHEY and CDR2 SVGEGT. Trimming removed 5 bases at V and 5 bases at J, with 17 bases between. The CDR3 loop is CASSQSGAGGDTQYF. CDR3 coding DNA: TGTGCCAGCAGTCAATCAGGGGCAGGAGGAGATACGCAGTATTTT.

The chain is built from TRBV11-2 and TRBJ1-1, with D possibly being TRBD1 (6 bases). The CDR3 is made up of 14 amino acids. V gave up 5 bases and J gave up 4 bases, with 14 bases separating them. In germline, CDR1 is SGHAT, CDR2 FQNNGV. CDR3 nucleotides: TGTGCCAGCAGCGGATGGGGGCGTAGCACTGAAGCTTTCTTT. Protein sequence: CASSGWGRSTEAFF.

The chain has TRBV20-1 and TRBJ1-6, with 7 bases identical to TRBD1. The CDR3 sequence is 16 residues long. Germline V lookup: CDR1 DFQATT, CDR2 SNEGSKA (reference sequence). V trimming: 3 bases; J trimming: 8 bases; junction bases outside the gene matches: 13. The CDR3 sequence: CSASPIPTGRYSPLHF. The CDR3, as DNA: TGCAGTGCTAGTCCGATCCCGACAGGGAGGTATTCACCCCTCCACTTT.

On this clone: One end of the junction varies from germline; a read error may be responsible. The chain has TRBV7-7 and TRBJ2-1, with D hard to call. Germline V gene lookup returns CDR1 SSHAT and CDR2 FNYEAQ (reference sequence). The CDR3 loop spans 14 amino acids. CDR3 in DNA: TGTGCTAGCAGCCCTGGTGGGTCCTACAATGAGCAGTTCTTC. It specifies CASSPGGSYNEQFF.